The clone carrying this T cell receptor beta chain occurred many times. Its antigen is not known. This sample is part of a study of CD8 T cells in ankylosing spondylitis. The length of the CDR3 is 13 residues. Germline V lookup: CDR1 MNHNS, CDR2 SASEGT. V was shortened by 6 bases and J by 0 bases, with 8 bases between the two germline ends. In TCRdb, the 5' RACE reads were re-called with MiXCR into one record per CDR3 protein. This sample has about 230,000 distinct CDR3 sequences, with roughly 8.2% found just once. Study results and limitations: Peripheral blood samples showed relatively rare disease-linked clones, and these clones were CD8+.

The sequencing input was blood, either unsorted or a sorted T cell fraction (not recorded which). The chain couples TRBV6-1 to TRBJ2-5, with D unclear. The receptor was derived from a female donor with ankylosing spondylitis or in good health (not recorded which). The CDR3 loop reads CASSPGYQETQYF. The CDR3 bases are TGTGCCAGCAGCCCTGGATACCAAGAGACCCAGTACTTC.